Each of the 7 T cell receptor beta chains below was sequenced from the same sample in a study of cytomegalovirus exposure and HLA in healthy donors. PCR was performed using 60 Vbeta and 13 Jbeta primers. Assay: immunoSEQ multiplex PCR; the TCRdb copy retains only in-frame clones and omits some. The table shows 55,000 to 85,000 clones, with roughly 90% occurring only once. Material for sequencing was PBMCs. All receptors derive from a woman in her twenties or thirties in good health and CMV-seronegative.

The genes are TRBV4-3 and TRBJ1-2, with D possibly being TRBD1 (6 bases). V was cut by 5 bases and J by 4 bases, with 14 bases left in between. Germline values: CDR1 LGHNA, CDR2 YSLEER. CDR3 size: 14 residues. The CDR3 DNA reads TGCGCCAGCAGCATCCAGGGGTTAGGCTATGGCTACACCTTC. It translates to CASSIQGLGYGYTF.

This chain joins TRBV7-9 and TRBJ2-1; 12 bases match TRBD2. The length of the CDR3 is 15 residues. The V segment lost 1 base and the J segment 6 bases; nucleotides outside the gene matches: 1. The germline V gene has CDR1 SEHNR and CDR2 FQNEAQ (reference sequence). For the CDR3, the DNA is TGTGCCAGCAGCTTAGGGACTAGCGGGGCCAATGAGCAGTTCTTC. This codes for CASSLGTSGANEQFF. Variable domain in full (rest from reference TRBV7-9 and TRBJ2-1): DTGVSQNPRHKITKRGQNVTFRCDPISEHNRLYWYRQTLGQGPEFLTYFQNEAQLEKSRLLSDRFSAERPKGSFSTLEIQRTEQGDSAMYLCASSLGTSGANEQFFGPGTRLTVL.

Concerning this clone: Its ends do not fully match the called genes, so a read error is possible. The J gene is TRBJ2-1, the V gene TRBV7-7; a weak D match, TRBD1 (5 bases). CDR3 length: 14 amino acids. Per the germline V gene, CDR1 is SSHAT and CDR2 is FNYEAQ (reference sequence). This CDR3 reads CASSLTGSYNEQFF. The CDR3 DNA is TGTGCTAGCAGCCTCACAGGATCCTACAATGAGCAGTTCTTC.

CDR3 DNA sequence: TGTGCCAGCAGCCTAGGACTGTACAATGAGCAGTTCTTC. Translating gives CASSLGLYNEQFF. This chain uses TRBV5-5 with TRBJ2-1, with D perhaps matching TRBD2 (5 bases). Germline V gene data show CDR1 as SGHKS and CDR2 as YYEKEE (reference sequence). The CDR3 runs 13 residues. With 4 bases removed from V and 4 bases from J, the gap between germline ends came to 9 bases.

The chain is built from TRBV7-8 and TRBJ2-7; 11 bases are a match to TRBD2. Germline CDR1 reads SGHVS; CDR2 reads FQNEAQ. J gave up 2 bases and V 4 bases, and 4 bases lay outside the gene matches. CDR3 size: 15 residues. CDR3 sequence (DNA): TGTGCCAGCAGCTCGTTTAGCGGGAGGGCCTACGAGCAGTACTTC. Protein: CASSSFSGRAYEQYF. Full variable domain (remainder filled in from reference TRBV7-8 and TRBJ2-7): GAGVSQSPRYKVAKRGQDVALRCDPISGHVSLFWYQQALGQGPEFLTYFQNEAQLDKSGLPSDRFFAERPEGSVSTLKIQRTQQEDSAVYLCASSSFSGRAYEQYFGPGTRLTVT.

V gene TRBV6-5 combines with J gene TRBJ1-2; D not resolved. The V and J ends lost 5 bases and 6 bases respectively, with 13 bases between them. Per the germline V gene, CDR1 is MNHEY and CDR2 is SVGAGI. This CDR3 is 13 amino acids long. The CDR3 spells CASSRGHGHGYTF. The CDR3 DNA sequence: TGTGCCAGCAGTCGGGGTCATGGGCATGGCTACACCTTC.

The chain employs TRBV7-8 and TRBJ2-7, with a possible D match to TRBD2 (6 bases). The CDR3 contains 12 residues. The V gene lost 5 bases and the J gene lost 10 bases, with 15 bases spanning the gap. The germline V gene has CDR1 SGHVS and CDR2 FQNEAQ. CDR3 sequence reads: CASSPSVEIQYF. CDR3 bases: TGTGCCAGCAGCCCTAGCGTGGAGATTCAGTACTTC.